Sequencing of this TCR beta chain was carried out in a study of identical twins. Study-wide points: It was out-of-frame TCR alpha sharing in monozygotic twins that models underestimated. Memory repertoires lacked the insertion deficit that abundant cord blood beta clonotypes showed. Invariant MAIT and iNKT cells could partly confound zero-insertion analyses.

This clonotype was picked up a small number of times. Its antigen is unknown. One junction end does not reproduce the germline sequence, and a read error may be involved. TCRdb re-analysed the 5' RACE reads in MiXCR, keeping a single row per CDR3 protein. The sample has 500,000 to 650,000 distinct CDR3 sequences, roughly 6.6% seen once. This CDR3 has 14 amino acids. Germline CDR1 is DFQATT and CDR2 is SNEGSKA (reference sequence). This sample was also put to use in a study of yellow fever vaccine responses in identical twins.

Sequenced material: PBMCs. This TCR was sampled from a woman aged 18-35 years in good health. The chain uses TRBV20-1 and TRBJ2-7, with D perhaps TRBD2 (6 bases). The CDR3 DNA follows: TGCAGTGCAGCTAGATCGGGAGTCATATACGAGCAGCACTTC. It is translated as CSAARSGVIYEQHF.